This TCR beta chain was observed in a study of T cells in Graves' hyperthyroidism and ophthalmopathy. Study details: Peripheral blood was obtained at initial diagnosis, preceding any treatment.

Study results and limitations: For ophthalmopathy, model prediction preceded onset by a median about 6 months. Ophthalmopathy could be told apart from stable hyperthyroidism with a 13 V-J model.

The sample holds many counts of this clonotype. Its antigen is undetermined. CDR3 size: 16 residues. J lost 1 base, V lost 3 bases, and 9 bases had no gene match. Germline V CDR1 and CDR2: DFQATT, SNEGSKA (reference sequence). RNA transcripts were the template for amplifying TCR beta CDR3 regions. Initially, a first-round RT-PCR of the TCR CDR3 employed the HTBI primer set. One entry per CDR3 protein results from TCRdb running MiXCR on the multiplex PCR reads. Altogether more than 300,000 distinct CDR3 sequences are present, approximately 15% being singletons, with the ten largest covering 20% to 25%. The rearrangement links TRBV20-1 to TRBJ2-5; TRBD2 agrees at 9 bases. Sequencing was carried out using blood. The source of this sequence is a woman aged 25-40 years with Graves' hyperthyroidism. The CDR3 loop reads CSARARLAGLQETQYF. The DNA of the CDR3 is TGCAGTGCTAGGGCGCGGCTAGCGGGACTCCAAGAGACCCAGTACTTC.